This T cell receptor beta chain was profiled in a study of T cell changes during pregnancy in multiple sclerosis. V was cut by 3 bases and J by 1 base, with 15 bases left in between. The germline gives CDR1 SGHNT, CDR2 YYREEE (reference sequence). The CDR3 sequence is 16 residues long. The repertoire was sequenced with immunoSEQ multiplex PCR; TCRdb's copy has only in-frame clones and lacks some. The sample lists approximately 130,000 clones; 96% were seen once. Sequenced here: peripheral blood, sampled after pregnancy. This sequence was found in a female donor with multiple sclerosis, enrolled in a pregnancy study. The chain couples TRBV5-4 to TRBJ2-3; no definite D call. In DNA form, the CDR3 reads TGTGCCAGCAGCTCGTCAGATGGTCTGCGCACAGATACGCAGTATTTT. Translation: CASSSSDGLRTDTQYF.